One and the same sample provided the 25 T cell receptor beta chains below, sequenced in a study of PD-L1 blockade in urothelial cancer. TCRdb's copy holds only in-frame clones and misses some; the assay was immunoSEQ multiplex PCR. Among about 84,000 clones listed, roughly 82% were seen once. The sequencing here drew on PBMCs, taken around atezolizumab (anti-PD-L1) treatment. These receptors were obtained from a man between 65 and 79 years old with urothelial cancer.

For the CDR3, the DNA is TGTGCCAGCAGCTTGGTGGCTAGCGGGGGAGTGCAGTACTTC. Translating gives CASSLVASGGVQYF. The rearrangement uses TRBV5-5 and TRBJ2-7; 10 nucleotides align to TRBD2. The CDR3 has 14 amino acids. Trimming removed 0 bases from V and 9 bases from J; junction bases left unmatched: 6. Germline assignment: CDR1 SGHKS and CDR2 YYEKEE (reference sequence).

The chain uses TRBV19 and TRBJ2-2; D may be TRBD1 (6 bases). The CDR3 length is 15 residues. The V end lost 3 bases, the J end lost 3 bases, and 11 bases lay between the germline ends. The germline V gene encodes CDR1 LNHDA and CDR2 SQIVND (reference sequence). In DNA, the CDR3 is TGTGCCAGTAGTATTTCACAGGGAGACACCGGGGAGCTGTTTTTT. Encoded protein: CASSISQGDTGELFF.

V is TRBV10-3 and J is TRBJ2-6; TRBD1 matches at 7 bases. The trim removed 6 bases at V and 0 bases at J, leaving 5 bases unmatched. Germline V lookup: CDR1 ENHRY, CDR2 SYGVKD. The CDR3 is 16 amino acids. The CDR3 region is CAISSGQSSGANVLTF. In nucleotides, the CDR3 is TGTGCCATCAGCTCGGGACAGAGCTCTGGGGCCAACGTCCTGACTTTC.

This chain joins TRBV9 and TRBJ2-3; 10 nucleotides align to TRBD1. The length of the CDR3 is 15 residues. Germline assignment: CDR1 SGDLS and CDR2 YYNGEE. J lost 9 bases, V lost 0 bases, and 7 bases had no gene match. The CDR3 protein is CASSVGDRGAGTQYF. In DNA form, the CDR3 reads TGTGCCAGCAGCGTAGGGGACAGGGGCGCAGGGACGCAGTATTTT.

This chain connects TRBV6-1 to TRBJ1-6; TRBD1 aligns across 7 bases. The CDR3 extends over 14 amino acids. V trimming: 5 bases; J trimming: 8 bases; junction bases outside the gene matches: 6. The V gene's germline CDR1 is MNHNS and CDR2 SASEGT. The CDR3 loop is CASSSGTAYSPLHF. The CDR3 nucleotides are TGTGCCAGCAGTTCCGGGACAGCCTATTCACCCCTCCACTTT.

The V gene is TRBV5-1, the J gene TRBJ2-7, with 8 bases lining up with TRBD1. The trim removed 4 bases at V and 3 bases at J, leaving 3 bases unmatched. The CDR3 has 13 residues. The germline CDR1 and CDR2 sequences are SGHRS and YFSETQ. DNA of the CDR3: TGCGCCAGCAGCGCCGGACAGGGCTACGAGCAGTACTTC. Translating gives CASSAGQGYEQYF. Based on the CDR3 plus reference TRBV5-1 and TRBJ2-7, the full variable domain is KAGVTQTPRYLIKTRGQQVTLSCSPISGHRSVSWYQQTPGQGLQFLFEYFSETQRNKGNFPGRFSGRQFSNSRSEMNVSTLELGDSALYLCASSAGQGYEQYFGPGTRLTVT.

Of note for this clone: One base away lies a much larger clone, so this may be a sequencing read error. Distinct nucleotide sequences in the sample also encode this CDR3. The chain uses TRBV4-2 and TRBJ2-7; 7 nucleotides align to TRBD2. Trimming took 0 bases from V and 2 from J; bases not matched to a gene: 1. The CDR3 has 14 amino acids. Germline loops: CDR1 LGHNA, CDR2 YNFKEQ. In DNA, the CDR3 is TGTGCCAGCAGCCAAGACGGGGGGACCTACGAGCAGTACTTC. Its translation is CASSQDGGTYEQYF.

This chain links TRBV9 with TRBJ1-4; 9 nucleotides align to TRBD1. V gave up 0 bases and J gave up 7 bases; unmatched junction bases: 1. The germline gives CDR1 SGDLS, CDR2 YYNGEE. The CDR3 has 14 amino acids. The CDR3, as DNA: TGTGCCAGCAGCGTAGGGACAGGGGTTGAAAAACTGTTTTTT. It encodes CASSVGTGVEKLFF.

The J gene is TRBJ2-7, the V gene TRBV5-4; 8 nucleotides agree with TRBD2. Germline V lookup: CDR1 SGHNT, CDR2 YYREEE (reference sequence). The CDR3 has 15 residues. J gave up 5 bases and V 4 bases, and 11 bases lay outside the gene matches. The chain's CDR3 is CASSQDYNGRDEQYF. DNA for the CDR3: TGTGCCAGCAGCCAAGATTATAACGGGAGGGACGAGCAGTACTTC.

This sequence joins TRBV10-2 and TRBJ1-2; D not resolved. Trimming removed 2 bases at V and 4 bases at J, with 8 bases between. CDR3 length: 13 amino acids. CDR1 is WSHSY and CDR2 is SAAADI in the germline V gene. This CDR3 is CASSESQVYGYTF. The CDR3 nucleotides are TGCGCCAGCAGTGAGAGTCAGGTCTATGGCTACACCTTC.

The gene calls are TRBV10-3 and TRBJ2-5, with 8 bases fitting TRBD2. CDR3 length: 16 amino acids. Germline V gene lookup returns CDR1 ENHRY and CDR2 SYGVKD. The J segment lost 1 base and the V segment lost 8 bases, leaving 12 bases of the junction unmatched. The DNA of the CDR3 is TGTGCCATCTCGGGGTTAGCGGGGACGACCCAAGAGACCCAGTACTTC. This translates into CAISGLAGTTQETQYF.

The V call is TRBV4-2, the J call TRBJ2-2; TRBD2 is a possible D gene (6 bases). Between the trimmed V and J ends, which lost 0 bases and 4 bases, there was a span of 12 bases. The CDR3 has 16 residues. Germline CDR1 is LGHNA and CDR2 is YNFKEQ. CDR3 in DNA: TGTGCCAGCAGCCAAGATGAGCGGGTGAGCACCGGGGAGCTGTTTTTT. Its protein product is CASSQDERVSTGELFF.

The gene calls are TRBV7-8 and TRBJ2-5; 7 nucleotides line up with TRBD1. After removal of 5 bases from V and 2 bases from J, the junction contained 2 bases not matched to a gene. CDR1 and CDR2 from the germline V gene are SGHVS and FQNEAQ. This CDR3 region has 13 residues. Written as DNA, the CDR3 is TGTGCCAGCAGCACGGGACAGCAAGAGACCCAGTACTTC. This gives the protein CASSTGQQETQYF.

The chain couples TRBV30 to TRBJ1-1; 9 nucleotides match TRBD1. The germline V gene encodes CDR1 GTSNPN and CDR2 SVGIG (reference sequence). V was pared by 3 bases and J by 6 bases, with 5 bases of the junction left unmatched. The CDR3 spans 13 residues. The CDR3 protein is CAWRGQGGAEAFF. The CDR3 nucleotides read TGTGCCTGGAGGGGACAGGGTGGTGCTGAAGCTTTCTTT.

This chain links TRBV7-9 with TRBJ2-7; 12 bases map to TRBD2. V shed 6 bases and J 1 base; nucleotides not matched to a gene: 4. Germline V gene lookup returns CDR1 SEHNR and CDR2 FQNEAQ (reference sequence). The CDR3 sequence is 15 residues long. The CDR3 nucleotides are TGTGCCAGCAGAGGAGGACTAGCGGGATCCTACGAGCAGTACTTC. Translated, it gives CASRGGLAGSYEQYF.

This chain connects TRBV18 to TRBJ1-3; D is unclear. V was shortened by 3 bases and J by 4 bases, with 4 bases between the two germline ends. The CDR3 is made up of 12 amino acids. CDR1 and CDR2 (germline): KGHSH, LQKENI. The CDR3 region is CASSPEGNTIYF. CDR3 nucleotide sequence: TGTGCCAGCTCACCGGAGGGAAACACCATATATTTT.

CDR3 DNA: TGTGCCAGCAGCTCAAGGACAAGGGGACAGGGAGGAGAAAAACTGTTTTTT. Amino acids: CASSSRTRGQGGEKLFF. This chain connects TRBV7-7 to TRBJ1-4; 9 bases are a match to TRBD1. This CDR3 is built from 17 residues. Germline CDR1 SSHAT, CDR2 FNYEAQ (reference sequence). J was trimmed by 8 bases and V by 4 bases; bases with no gene match: 14.

This clone was picked up one time. The chain couples TRBV6-5 to TRBJ1-2, with a weak D call TRBD1 (6 bases). This CDR3 has 15 amino acids. Trimming took off 7 bases at V and 8 bases at J, with 23 bases between the two ends. In germline, CDR1 is MNHEY, CDR2 SVGAGI. The CDR3 DNA follows: TGTGCCAGCAAAGGCGGGGGCAGGATGGTGATCGGCTACACCTTC. Protein: CASKGGGRMVIGYTF.

This clone was detected only once. This rearrangement joins TRBV27 to TRBJ2-1; D is perhaps TRBD2 (5 bases). The CDR3 covers 14 residues. CDR1 MNHEY and CDR2 SMNVEV come from the germline V gene (reference sequence). The V end was cut by 6 bases, the J end by 5 bases, with 14 bases between. The chain's CDR3 is CASRRTEPDNEQFF. The CDR3 region has the DNA TGTGCCAGCAGGAGGACTGAGCCCGACAATGAGCAGTTCTTC.

This sequence joins TRBV10-3 and TRBJ2-2; 9 positions match TRBD2. J was trimmed by 0 bases and V by 4 bases; bases with no gene match: 3. CDR3 size: 16 residues. The V gene's germline CDR1 is ENHRY and CDR2 SYGVKD. CDR3 region: CAISARLAANTGELFF. Written as DNA, the CDR3 is TGTGCCATCAGTGCCCGACTAGCGGCGAACACCGGGGAGCTGTTTTTT.

J is TRBJ2-7 and V is TRBV27, with unresolved D. This CDR3 has 15 residues. Germline values: CDR1 MNHEY, CDR2 SMNVEV (reference sequence). V dropped 2 bases and J dropped 5 bases, with 16 bases sitting between them. The CDR3 DNA reads as TGTGCCAGCAGTTTAGGTCTGGGCCCCGTGGACGAGCAGTACTTC. Translated: CASSLGLGPVDEQYF.

The V and J genes are TRBV11-1 and TRBJ2-2; maybe TRBD2 (5 bases). V was trimmed by 3 bases and J by 1 base, leaving 9 bases between them. Germline CDR1 is SGHAT and CDR2 is FQDESV (reference sequence). The CDR3 is made up of 15 amino acids. Here the CDR3 reads CASSLREWNTGELFF. The CDR3 DNA follows: TGTGCCAGCAGCTTGAGGGAGTGGAACACCGGGGAGCTGTTTTTT.

The V gene is TRBV5-1, the J gene TRBJ2-5; tentative D call: TRBD2 (6 bases). The CDR3 runs 13 residues. V was shortened by 4 bases and J by 5 bases, with 12 bases between the two germline ends. Germline assignment: CDR1 SGHRS and CDR2 YFSETQ. The CDR3 loop reads CASSTEGHETQYF. CDR3 nucleotides: TGCGCCAGCAGCACGGAGGGCCACGAGACCCAGTACTTC.

The CDR3, as DNA: TGTGCCAGCAGTCCACGGACTAGCGTAGCAACCCAGTACTTC. It codes for CASSPRTSVATQYF. V usage is TRBV2 and J usage is TRBJ2-5; 9 bases line up with TRBD2. Trimming removed 5 bases from V and 8 bases from J; junction bases left unmatched: 9. Germline CDR1 reads SNHLY; CDR2 reads FYNNEI. CDR3 length: 14 residues. Based on the CDR3 plus reference TRBV2 and TRBJ2-5, the full variable domain is EPEVTQTPSHQVTQMGQEVILRCVPISNHLYFYWYRQILGQKVEFLVSFYNNEISEKSEIFDDQFSVERPDGSNFTLKIRSTKLEDSAMYFCASSPRTSVATQYFGPGTRLLVL.

The count of this clone is one. The chain is built from TRBV7-6 and TRBJ1-1, with D perhaps matching TRBD1 (5 bases). The V gene lost 2 bases and the J gene lost 0 bases, with 10 bases spanning the gap. The CDR3 sequence is 15 residues long. CDR1 and CDR2 from the germline V gene are SGHVS and FNYEAQ. The CDR3 loop reads CASSLQGLMNTEAFF. CDR3 nucleotide sequence: TGTGCCAGCAGCTTACAGGGCCTTATGAACACTGAAGCTTTCTTT.